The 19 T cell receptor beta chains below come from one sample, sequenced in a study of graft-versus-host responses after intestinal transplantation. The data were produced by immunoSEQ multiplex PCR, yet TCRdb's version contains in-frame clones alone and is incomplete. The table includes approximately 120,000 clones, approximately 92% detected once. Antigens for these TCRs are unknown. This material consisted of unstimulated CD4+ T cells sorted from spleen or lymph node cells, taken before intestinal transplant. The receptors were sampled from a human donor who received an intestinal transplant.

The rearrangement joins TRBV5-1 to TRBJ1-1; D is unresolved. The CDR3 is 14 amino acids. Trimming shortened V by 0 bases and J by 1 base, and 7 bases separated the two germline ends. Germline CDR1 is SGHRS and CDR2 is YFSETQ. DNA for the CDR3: TGCGCCAGCAGCTTGGGAACCTCGAACACTGAAGCTTTCTTT. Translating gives CASSLGTSNTEAFF.

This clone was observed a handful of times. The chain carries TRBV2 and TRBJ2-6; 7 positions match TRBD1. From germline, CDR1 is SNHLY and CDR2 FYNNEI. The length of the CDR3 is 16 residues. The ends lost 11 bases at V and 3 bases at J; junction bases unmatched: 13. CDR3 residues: CAGLRTGFGGANVLTF. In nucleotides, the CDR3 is TGTGCCGGCTTAAGGACAGGATTCGGTGGGGCCAACGTCCTGACTTTC.

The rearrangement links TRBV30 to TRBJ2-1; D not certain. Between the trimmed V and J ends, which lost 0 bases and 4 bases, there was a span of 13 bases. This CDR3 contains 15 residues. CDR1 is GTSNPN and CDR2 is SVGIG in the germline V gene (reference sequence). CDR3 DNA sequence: TGTGCCTGGAGTGTGGGATCCCTACAGTACAATGAGCAGTTCTTC. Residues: CAWSVGSLQYNEQFF.

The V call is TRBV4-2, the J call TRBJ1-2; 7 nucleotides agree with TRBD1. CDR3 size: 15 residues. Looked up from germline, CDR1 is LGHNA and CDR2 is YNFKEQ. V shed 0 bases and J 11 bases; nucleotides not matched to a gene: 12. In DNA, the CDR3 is TGTGCCAGCAGCCAAGATAAGGGGGCGGCCGGGGCATACACCTTC. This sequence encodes CASSQDKGAAGAYTF.

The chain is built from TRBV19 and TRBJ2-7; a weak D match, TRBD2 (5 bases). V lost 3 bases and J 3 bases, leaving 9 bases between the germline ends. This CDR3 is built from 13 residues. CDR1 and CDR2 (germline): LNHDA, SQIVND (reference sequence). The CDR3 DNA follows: TGTGCCAGTAGTATTAGGGAGAGCTACGAGCAGTACTTC. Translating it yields CASSIRESYEQYF. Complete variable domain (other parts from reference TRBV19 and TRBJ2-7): DGGITQSPKYLFRKEGQNVTLSCEQNLNHDAMYWYRQDPGQGLRLIYYSQIVNDFQKGDIAEGYSVSREKKESFPLTVTSAQKNPTAFYLCASSIRESYEQYFGPGTRLTVT.

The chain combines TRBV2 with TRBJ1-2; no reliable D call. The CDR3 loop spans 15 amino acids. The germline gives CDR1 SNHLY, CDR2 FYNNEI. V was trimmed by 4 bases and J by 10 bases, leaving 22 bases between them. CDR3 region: CASSAQRVSQTAYTF. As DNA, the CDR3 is TGTGCCAGCAGTGCCCAGAGGGTCAGTCAGACCGCCTACACCTTC.

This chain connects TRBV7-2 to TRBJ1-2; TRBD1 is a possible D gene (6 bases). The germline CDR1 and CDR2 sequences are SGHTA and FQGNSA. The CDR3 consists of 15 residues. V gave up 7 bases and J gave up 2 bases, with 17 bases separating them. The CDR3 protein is CASTNLGGQNYGYTF. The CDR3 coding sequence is TGTGCCAGCACCAACCTGGGCGGACAGAACTATGGCTACACCTTC.

The CDR3 region has the DNA TGTGCCAGCAGTGACGGGGGCCTGAGACTTGGTTCACCCCTCCACTTT. Protein: CASSDGGLRLGSPLHF. The chain links TRBV2 to TRBJ1-6, with D possibly TRBD1 on 6 matching bases. This CDR3 is 16 amino acids long. Germline-derived CDR1 and CDR2 are SNHLY and FYNNEI. V lost 3 bases and J 9 bases, leaving 18 bases between the germline ends.

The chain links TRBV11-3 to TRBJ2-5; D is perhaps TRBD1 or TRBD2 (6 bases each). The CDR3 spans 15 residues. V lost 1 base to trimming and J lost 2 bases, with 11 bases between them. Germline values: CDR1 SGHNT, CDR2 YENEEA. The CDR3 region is CASSLGGTQQETQYF. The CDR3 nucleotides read TGTGCCAGCAGCTTAGGCGGGACACAGCAAGAGACCCAGTACTTC.

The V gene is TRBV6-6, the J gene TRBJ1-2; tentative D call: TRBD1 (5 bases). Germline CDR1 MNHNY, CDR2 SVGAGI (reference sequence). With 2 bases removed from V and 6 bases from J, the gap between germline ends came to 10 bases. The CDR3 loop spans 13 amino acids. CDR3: CASSYGGGNGYTF. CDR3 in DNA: TGTGCCAGCAGTTACGGGGGGGGAAATGGCTACACCTTC.

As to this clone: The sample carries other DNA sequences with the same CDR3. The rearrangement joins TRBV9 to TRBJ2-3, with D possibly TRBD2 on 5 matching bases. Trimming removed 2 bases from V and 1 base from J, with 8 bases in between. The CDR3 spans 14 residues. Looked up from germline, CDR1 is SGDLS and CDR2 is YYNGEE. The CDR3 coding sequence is TGTGCCAGCAGCGTCTCCGGGGGCACAGATACGCAGTATTTT. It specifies CASSVSGGTDTQYF.

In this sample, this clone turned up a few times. Here the CDR3 reads CASSFRLNTEAFF. The CDR3 DNA is TGTGCCAGCAGCTTCCGGCTGAACACTGAAGCTTTCTTT. J is TRBJ1-1 and V is TRBV5-4; no definite D call. CDR1 and CDR2 from the germline V gene are SGHNT and YYREEE (reference sequence). The CDR3 loop spans 13 amino acids. Between the trimmed V and J ends, which lost 2 bases and 0 bases, there was a span of 5 bases.

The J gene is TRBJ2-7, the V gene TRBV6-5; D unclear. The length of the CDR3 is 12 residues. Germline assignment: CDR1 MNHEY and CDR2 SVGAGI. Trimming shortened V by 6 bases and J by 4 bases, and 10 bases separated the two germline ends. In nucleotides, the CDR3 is TGTGCCAGCAGGGCCAACGGGTACGAGCAGTACTTC. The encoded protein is CASRANGYEQYF.

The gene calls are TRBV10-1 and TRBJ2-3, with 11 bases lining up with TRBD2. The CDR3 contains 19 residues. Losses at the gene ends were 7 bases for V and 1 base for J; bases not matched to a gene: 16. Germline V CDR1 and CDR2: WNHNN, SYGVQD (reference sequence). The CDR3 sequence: CASTPTSGARHRGTDTQYF. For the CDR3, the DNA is TGCGCCAGCACCCCGACTAGCGGGGCACGTCATAGGGGCACAGATACGCAGTATTTT.

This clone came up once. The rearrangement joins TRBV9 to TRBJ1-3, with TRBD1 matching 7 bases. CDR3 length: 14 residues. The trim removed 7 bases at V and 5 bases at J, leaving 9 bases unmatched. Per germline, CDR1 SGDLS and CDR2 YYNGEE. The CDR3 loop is CASGWRGQRNTIYF. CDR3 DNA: TGTGCCAGCGGTTGGAGGGGGCAAAGAAACACCATATATTTT. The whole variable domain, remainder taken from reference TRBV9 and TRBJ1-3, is DSGVTQTPKHLITATGQRVTLRCSPRSGDLSVYWYQQSLDQGLQFLIQYYNGEERAKGNILERFSAQQFPDLHSELNLSSLELGDSALYFCASGWRGQRNTIYFGEGSWLTVV.

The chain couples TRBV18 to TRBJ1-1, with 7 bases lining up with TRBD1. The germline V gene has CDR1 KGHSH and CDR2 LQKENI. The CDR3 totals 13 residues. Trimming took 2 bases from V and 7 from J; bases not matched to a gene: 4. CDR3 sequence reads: CASSPGQANEAFF. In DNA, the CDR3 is TGTGCCAGCTCACCAGGACAGGCGAATGAAGCTTTCTTT.

The CDR3 DNA reads TGTGCCAGCACGACTAGGACTCGCTCAAACAATGAGCAGTTCTTC. Amino acids: CASTTRTRSNNEQFF. The V call is TRBV2, the J call TRBJ2-1, with D possibly being TRBD2 (6 bases). Germline values: CDR1 SNHLY, CDR2 FYNNEI. The CDR3 contains 15 residues. V gave up 7 bases and J gave up 5 bases, with 18 bases separating them.

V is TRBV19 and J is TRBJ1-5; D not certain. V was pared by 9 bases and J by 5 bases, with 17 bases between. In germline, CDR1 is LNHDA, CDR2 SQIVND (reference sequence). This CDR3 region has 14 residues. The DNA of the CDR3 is TGTGCCAGCAGCGATCCAAACACATATCAGCCCCAGCATTTT. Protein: CASSDPNTYQPQHF.

CDR3 sequence (DNA): TGTGCCAGCAGTGTGGACACTTCTAATTCACCCCTCCACTTT. Protein sequence: CASSVDTSNSPLHF. V is TRBV2 and J is TRBJ1-6; D might be TRBD1 (5 bases). Germline V CDR1 and CDR2: SNHLY, FYNNEI. V dropped 4 bases and J dropped 6 bases, with 10 bases sitting between them. The CDR3 runs 14 residues.